These 2 T cell receptor beta chains came from one sample sequenced in a study of molecular identifiers for immune sequencing clone quantification. In TCRdb, the PCR reads were re-called with MiXCR into one record per CDR3 protein. The sample yields just under 650,000 distinct CDR3 sequences, 20% seen once. The sequencing sample was made of naive CD8+ T cells from blood, with Jurkat cell RNA spiked in. Described subset: FACS-sorted CD8+CD4-CCR7+CD45RA+ naive T cells. The receptor source for this set is a human donor in good health. Some libraries in this study had Jurkat cell RNA spiked in.

This clonotype was detected only a few times. The CDR3 does not close with the conserved phenylalanine or tryptophan, likely indicating a read error. The chain links TRBV27 to TRBJ2-7, with D possibly being TRBD1 (6 bases). V lost 5 bases and J 0 bases, leaving 8 bases between the germline ends. Germline V gives CDR1 MNHEY, CDR2 SMNVEV (reference sequence). This CDR3 contains 13 residues. The CDR3 spells CASSMGASYEQYL. CDR3 nucleotides: TGTGCCAGCAGTATGGGGGCCTCCTACGAGCAGTACCTC.

This clonotype came up many times. The chain carries TRBV4-1 and TRBJ1-5; 8 bases line up with TRBD1. Trimming removed 6 bases from V and 5 bases from J; junction bases left unmatched: 9. Looked up from germline, CDR1 is MGHRA and CDR2 is YSYEKL. This CDR3 has 15 amino acids. CDR3 sequence reads: CASRETGGSYQPQHF. The DNA for the CDR3 is TGCGCCAGCAGGGAAACAGGGGGAAGTTATCAGCCCCAGCATTTT.